This T cell receptor (beta chain) appears in the sequencing data of a study of blood T cell repertoires in COVID-19. In the source study's methods: Amplification of reference gene primers provided the estimated nucleated cell counts. Sequencing used immunoSEQ multiplex PCR; TCRdb keeps in-frame clones, though not all of them. The DNA was the basis for D and trimming; V, J and clone size are from that table. The repertoire consists of about 110,000 clones, with 69% occurring once and the leading ten covering roughly 6%. The V segment lost 5 bases and the J segment 5 bases; nucleotides outside the gene matches: 5. This CDR3 spans 13 amino acids. Germline V gene data show CDR1 as KGHSH and CDR2 as LQKENI.

This sequence was found in an elderly man with acute or convalescent COVID-19. The J gene is TRBJ1-1, the V gene TRBV18, with 7 bases that match TRBD1. The sample comprised peripheral blood. CDR3 sequence: CASSGQGGTEAFF. In DNA form, the CDR3 reads TGTGCCAGCTCAGGGCAGGGGGGAACTGAAGCTTTCTTT.